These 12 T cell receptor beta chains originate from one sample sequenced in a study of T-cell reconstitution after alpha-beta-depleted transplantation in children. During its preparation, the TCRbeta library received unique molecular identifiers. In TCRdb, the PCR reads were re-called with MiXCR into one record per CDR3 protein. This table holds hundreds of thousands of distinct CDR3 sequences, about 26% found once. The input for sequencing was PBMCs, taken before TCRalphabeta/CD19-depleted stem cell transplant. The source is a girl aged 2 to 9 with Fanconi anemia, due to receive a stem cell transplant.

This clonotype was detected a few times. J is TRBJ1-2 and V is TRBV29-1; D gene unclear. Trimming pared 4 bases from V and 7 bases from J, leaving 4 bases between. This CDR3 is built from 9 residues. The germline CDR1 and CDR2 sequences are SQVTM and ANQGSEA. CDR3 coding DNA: TGCAGCGTTGGGGTTGGCTACACCTTC. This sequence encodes CSVGVGYTF.

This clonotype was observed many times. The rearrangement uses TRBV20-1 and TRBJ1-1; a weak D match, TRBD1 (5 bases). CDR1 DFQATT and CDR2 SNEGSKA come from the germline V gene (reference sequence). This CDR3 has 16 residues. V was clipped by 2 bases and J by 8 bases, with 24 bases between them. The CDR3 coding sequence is TGCAGTGCTAGATTCTTCCTCGGGGTAACCGGGGGGGAAGCTTTCTTT. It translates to CSARFFLGVTGGEAFF.

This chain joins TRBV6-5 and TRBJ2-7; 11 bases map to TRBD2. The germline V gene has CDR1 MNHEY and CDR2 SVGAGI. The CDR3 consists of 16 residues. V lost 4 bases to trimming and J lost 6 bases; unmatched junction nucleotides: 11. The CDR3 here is CASSFGLAGSRGEQYF. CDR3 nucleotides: TGTGCCAGCAGTTTCGGACTAGCGGGCTCAAGGGGCGAGCAGTACTTC.

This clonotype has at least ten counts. The CDR3 region is CASRSGQGPDTQYF. In nucleotides, the CDR3 is TGCGCCAGCCGGAGCGGACAGGGTCCAGATACGCAGTATTTT. J is TRBJ2-3 and V is TRBV10-1; TRBD1 matches at 8 bases. Unmatched junction bases numbered 8, after V lost 8 bases and J lost 4 bases. Germline V gene data show CDR1 as WNHNN and CDR2 as SYGVQD (reference sequence). This CDR3 is 14 amino acids long.

CDR3 sequence: CASSFAAAQETQYF. The CDR3 DNA reads TGTGCCAGCAGCTTTGCAGCGGCCCAAGAGACCCAGTACTTC. The rearrangement uses TRBV11-2 and TRBJ2-5, with D possibly matching TRBD2 (5 bases). This CDR3 is 14 amino acids long. V dropped 3 bases and J dropped 1 base, with 9 bases sitting between them. In germline, CDR1 is SGHAT, CDR2 FQNNGV.

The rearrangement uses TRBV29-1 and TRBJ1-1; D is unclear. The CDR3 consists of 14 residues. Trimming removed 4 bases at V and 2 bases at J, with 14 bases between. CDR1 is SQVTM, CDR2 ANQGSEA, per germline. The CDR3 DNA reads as TGCAGCGTTGGCCGGCTTTCCTTTAACACTGAAGCTTTCTTT. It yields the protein CSVGRLSFNTEAFF.

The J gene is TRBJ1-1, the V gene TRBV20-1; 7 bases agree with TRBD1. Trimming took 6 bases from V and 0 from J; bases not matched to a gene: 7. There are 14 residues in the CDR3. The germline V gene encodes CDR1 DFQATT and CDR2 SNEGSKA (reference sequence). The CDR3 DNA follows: TGCAGTGCAAAACAGGGGCCACTGAACACTGAAGCTTTCTTT. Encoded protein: CSAKQGPLNTEAFF.

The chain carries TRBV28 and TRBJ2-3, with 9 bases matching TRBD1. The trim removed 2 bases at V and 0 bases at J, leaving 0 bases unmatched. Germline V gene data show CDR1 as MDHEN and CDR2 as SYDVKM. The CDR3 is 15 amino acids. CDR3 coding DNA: TGTGCCAGCAGTTTAGGGACAGGGAGCACAGATACGCAGTATTTT. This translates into CASSLGTGSTDTQYF.

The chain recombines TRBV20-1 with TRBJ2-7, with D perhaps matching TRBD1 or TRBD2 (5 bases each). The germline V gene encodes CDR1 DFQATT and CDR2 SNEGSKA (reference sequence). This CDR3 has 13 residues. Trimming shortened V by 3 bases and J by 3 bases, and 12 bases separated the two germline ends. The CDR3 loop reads CSASRDGGYEQYF. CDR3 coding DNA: TGCAGTGCTAGCCGGGACGGAGGCTACGAGCAGTACTTC.

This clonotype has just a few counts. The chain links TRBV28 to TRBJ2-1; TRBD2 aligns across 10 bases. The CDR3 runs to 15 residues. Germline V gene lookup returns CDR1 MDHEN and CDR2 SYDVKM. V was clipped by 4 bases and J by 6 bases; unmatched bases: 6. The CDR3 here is CASSWLSGRSNEQFF. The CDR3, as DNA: TGTGCCAGCAGTTGGCTTAGCGGGAGGTCCAATGAGCAGTTCTTC.

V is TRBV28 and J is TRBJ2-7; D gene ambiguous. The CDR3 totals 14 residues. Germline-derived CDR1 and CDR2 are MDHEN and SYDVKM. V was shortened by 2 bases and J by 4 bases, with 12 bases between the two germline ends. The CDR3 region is CASSLGPPRYEQYF. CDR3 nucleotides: TGTGCCAGCAGTTTAGGGCCACCGCGGTACGAGCAGTACTTC.

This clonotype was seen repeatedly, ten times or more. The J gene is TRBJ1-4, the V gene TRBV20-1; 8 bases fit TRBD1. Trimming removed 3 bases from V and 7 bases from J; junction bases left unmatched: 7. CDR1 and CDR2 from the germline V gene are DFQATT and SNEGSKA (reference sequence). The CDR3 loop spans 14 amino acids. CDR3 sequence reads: CSASDSRGLEKLFF. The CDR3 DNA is TGCAGTGCTAGTGATTCCAGGGGGCTTGAAAAACTGTTTTTT.